This passage covers 32 T cell receptor beta chains from one sample sequenced in a study of T-cell reconstitution after alpha-beta-depleted transplantation in children. The TCRbeta library was prepared with unique molecular identifiers. Each CDR3 protein is one row after TCRdb ran MiXCR on the PCR reads. The sample records about 230,000 distinct CDR3 sequences, about 12% being singletons. Sequenced material: PBMCs from the stem cell graft donor, taken from the stem cell graft. These receptor sequences come from a human donor who donated a stem cell graft to a child with acute lymphoblastic leukemia.

Ten or more counts support this clonotype. J is TRBJ1-5 and V is TRBV27; no clear D. This CDR3 contains 16 residues. CDR1 is MNHEY, CDR2 SMNVEV, per germline (reference sequence). Between the trimmed V and J ends, which lost 5 bases and 4 bases, there was a span of 18 bases. CDR3 DNA: TGTGCCAGCAGTCCCAGTACCTTGCCCCTTAATCAGCCCCAGCATTTT. Its protein product is CASSPSTLPLNQPQHF.

In this sample, this clonotype turned up many times. The gene calls are TRBV6-5 and TRBJ1-4; weak D call: TRBD1 (5 bases). CDR1 is MNHEY and CDR2 is SVGAGI in the germline V gene. This CDR3 has 15 residues. V lost 6 bases to trimming and J lost 6 bases, with 17 bases between them. CDR3 region: CASSFRGTSHEKLFF. The CDR3 nucleotides read TGTGCCAGCAGCTTCCGAGGGACCAGTCATGAAAAACTGTTTTTT.

This clonotype was counted many times. This chain links TRBV18 with TRBJ2-3, with D uncertain. The germline V gene has CDR1 KGHSH and CDR2 LQKENI. The CDR3 sequence is 14 residues long. V shed 3 bases and J shed 6 bases, with 13 bases lying between them. The CDR3 region is CASSPTVGMDTQYF. CDR3 nucleotides: TGTGCCAGCTCACCCACGGTGGGGATGGATACGCAGTATTTT.

This clonotype has at least ten counts. CDR3 protein: CASSSRDLEAFF. The CDR3 DNA is TGTGCCAGCAGCTCCCGGGACCTAGAAGCTTTCTTT. V usage is TRBV7-8 and J usage is TRBJ1-1; tentative D call: TRBD1 (5 bases). CDR1 is SGHVS, CDR2 FQNEAQ, per germline. The CDR3 has 12 amino acids. V was shortened by 4 bases and J by 8 bases, with 11 bases between the two germline ends.

This clonotype was observed many times. This chain connects TRBV4-1 to TRBJ1-6; the D is unclear. V was clipped by 2 bases and J by 7 bases, with 12 bases between them. The CDR3 covers 15 residues. Germline V CDR1 and CDR2: MGHRA, YSYEKL. CDR3 sequence: CASSQSSGMNSPLHF. The CDR3 coding sequence is TGCGCCAGCAGCCAAAGTTCGGGGATGAATTCACCCCTCCACTTT.

The table lists this clonotype with many counts. The V and J genes are TRBV10-3 and TRBJ2-7, with D possibly matching TRBD2 (6 bases). The ends were cut back, 8 bases at V and 3 bases at J, with 20 bases in the middle. From germline, CDR1 is ENHRY and CDR2 SYGVKD. The CDR3 sequence is 15 residues long. The CDR3 region has the DNA TGTGCCATCGGGTGGGTAGCGGACCCGCTCTACGAGCAGTACTTC. This translates into CAIGWVADPLYEQYF.

This clonotype was observed many times. The rearrangement uses TRBV7-3 and TRBJ2-6; TRBD1 matches at 9 bases. The CDR3 is 17 residues long. Germline CDR1 and CDR2: SGHTA and FQGTGA. The V and J ends lost 5 bases and 3 bases, in that order; junction bases with no gene match: 8. Here the CDR3 DNA reads TGTGCCAGCAGCCTCGCGACAGGGGGTTATGGGGCCAACGTCCTGACTTTC. The encoded protein is CASSLATGGYGANVLTF.

This clonotype has a handful of counts. This rearrangement joins TRBV2 to TRBJ1-2, with 7 bases fitting TRBD1. The CDR3 runs to 18 residues. V shed 0 bases and J 8 bases; nucleotides not matched to a gene: 18. Germline loops: CDR1 SNHLY, CDR2 FYNNEI. CDR3 DNA sequence: TGTGCCAGCAGTGAAGCGCTTCCTTCTCGACAGGGCGGTTTAGGCTACACCTTC. It is translated as CASSEALPSRQGGLGYTF.

This clonotype appeared many times. This chain links TRBV3-1 with TRBJ1-1; D is unresolved. Trimming shortened V by 3 bases and J by 0 bases, and 14 bases separated the two germline ends. The CDR3 covers 16 residues. In germline, CDR1 is LGHDT, CDR2 YNNKEL (reference sequence). The CDR3 protein is CASSHRSNTLNTEAFF. CDR3 DNA sequence: TGTGCCAGCAGCCACCGCTCGAACACCCTGAACACTGAAGCTTTCTTT.

This clonotype was recorded at least ten times. The rearrangement uses TRBV7-9 and TRBJ1-1; D is perhaps TRBD1 (6 bases). The V gene lost 5 bases and the J gene lost 1 base, with 11 bases spanning the gap. This CDR3 is 14 amino acids long. Per germline, CDR1 SEHNR and CDR2 FQNEAQ (reference sequence). The CDR3 spells CASSPLDRNTEAFF. DNA for the CDR3: TGTGCCAGCAGCCCCCTGGACAGGAACACTGAAGCTTTCTTT.

In this sample, this clonotype turned up many times. The chain recombines TRBV6-2 or TRBV6-3 with TRBJ2-2; D unclear. Germline CDR1 reads MNHEY; CDR2 reads SVGEGT. Trimming removed 2 bases from V and 3 bases from J, with 7 bases in between. The length of the CDR3 is 14 residues. Here the CDR3 reads CASSYDSHTGELFF. The CDR3 nucleotides are TGTGCCAGCAGTTACGATTCCCACACCGGGGAGCTGTTTTTT.

This clonotype was recorded at least ten times. The genes are TRBV4-3 and TRBJ2-5, with TRBD2 as a possible D gene (6 bases). Germline-derived CDR1 and CDR2 are LGHNA and YSLEER. V dropped 0 bases and J dropped 7 bases, with 9 bases sitting between them. The CDR3 has 13 amino acids. Written as DNA, the CDR3 is TGCGCCAGCAGCCAAGATATCGGGGGGACCCAGTACTTC. Amino acid sequence: CASSQDIGGTQYF.

This clonotype was detected ten times or more. The CDR3 is CSVDGTEAFF. The CDR3 nucleotides are TGCAGCGTTGATGGCACTGAAGCTTTCTTT. The V call is TRBV29-1, the J call TRBJ1-1; no clear D gene. Germline V CDR1 and CDR2: SQVTM, ANQGSEA. Trimming removed 3 bases at V and 4 bases at J, with 3 bases between. This CDR3 spans 10 amino acids.

This clonotype showed up just a few times. The chain carries TRBV11-3 and TRBJ2-1; possible D gene TRBD2, 5 bases. With 0 bases removed from V and 5 bases from J, the gap between germline ends came to 8 bases. CDR1 and CDR2 from the germline V gene are SGHNT and YENEEA. The CDR3 consists of 14 residues. CDR3 nucleotide sequence: TGTGCCAGCAGCTTAGACGGGAAAAACAATGAGCAGTTCTTC. Encoded protein: CASSLDGKNNEQFF.

This clonotype was observed many times. The chain joins TRBV5-1 to TRBJ2-1; 9 positions agree with TRBD1. The junction had 6 bases not matched to a gene; V was cut back by 2 bases and J by 6 bases. Germline CDR1 SGHRS, CDR2 YFSETQ. The CDR3 loop spans 15 amino acids. The CDR3 here is CASSLRDRETNEQFF. In DNA form, the CDR3 reads TGCGCCAGCAGCTTAAGGGACAGGGAAACCAATGAGCAGTTCTTC.

The CDR3 region has the DNA TGTGCCAGTAGTATAGGCCTACCAATCACCTTAGAGACCCAGTACTTC. Its protein is CASSIGLPITLETQYF. The chain uses TRBV19 and TRBJ2-5; D ambiguous. The CDR3 extends over 16 amino acids. The V end was cut by 1 base, the J end by 4 bases, with 16 bases between. Germline V gene data show CDR1 as LNHDA and CDR2 as SQIVND (reference sequence).

This clonotype was seen at least ten times. V is TRBV20-1 and J is TRBJ2-3; TRBD2 might be the D (6 bases). This CDR3 contains 13 residues. Trimming shortened V by 5 bases and J by 0 bases, and 9 bases separated the two germline ends. The germline V gene has CDR1 DFQATT and CDR2 SNEGSKA (reference sequence). CDR3 region: CSAALASTDTQYF. CDR3 sequence (DNA): TGCAGTGCTGCGCTAGCGAGCACAGATACGCAGTATTTT.

This clonotype has ten or more counts. This rearrangement joins TRBV5-1 to TRBJ2-5; D is uncertain. V lost 4 bases and J 1 base, leaving 8 bases between the germline ends. The germline gives CDR1 SGHRS, CDR2 YFSETQ. The length of the CDR3 is 13 residues. CDR3: CASSAWTQETQYF. The CDR3 DNA sequence: TGCGCCAGCAGCGCGTGGACCCAAGAGACCCAGTACTTC.

This clonotype was detected ten times or more. The CDR3 DNA reads TGTGCCAGCAGCGCGACAGGGGGGTCTGGCGAGACCCAGTACTTC. Translation gives CASSATGGSGETQYF. This chain uses TRBV9 with TRBJ2-5; 9 bases map to TRBD1. Germline trimming cut 3 bases from V and 5 bases from J; bases unmatched to any gene: 8. The CDR3 is 15 amino acids. Germline lookup yields CDR1 SGDLS and CDR2 YYNGEE. The entire variable domain, with the rest obtained from reference TRBV9 and TRBJ2-5, is as follows: DSGVTQTPKHLITATGQRVTLRCSPRSGDLSVYWYQQSLDQGLQFLIQYYNGEERAKGNILERFSAQQFPDLHSELNLSSLELGDSALYFCASSATGGSGETQYFGPGTRLLVL.

The rearrangement links TRBV6-5 to TRBJ2-1; 8 bases map to TRBD1. The CDR3 length is 15 residues. V trimming: 1 base; J trimming: 7 bases; junction bases outside the gene matches: 6. Germline V CDR1 and CDR2: MNHEY, SVGAGI. The CDR3 coding sequence is TGTGCCAGCAGTTACTACGACAGGGGATGGAATGAGCAGTTCTTC. Protein sequence: CASSYYDRGWNEQFF.

The sample holds many counts of this clonotype. V usage is TRBV5-6 and J usage is TRBJ1-2; TRBD1 matches at 7 bases. Germline-derived CDR1 and CDR2 are SGHDT and YYEEEE. J lost 8 bases, V lost 0 bases, and 10 bases had no gene match. CDR3 length equals 15 residues. This CDR3 is CASSLASTTGEGYTF. The DNA of the CDR3 is TGTGCCAGCAGCTTGGCCTCTACTACAGGGGAAGGCTACACCTTC.

This clonotype has a count of ten or more. V usage is TRBV3-1 and J usage is TRBJ2-7; D possibly uses TRBD1 or TRBD2 (5 bases each). Germline lookup yields CDR1 LGHDT and CDR2 YNNKEL (reference sequence). V lost 3 bases to trimming and J lost 5 bases, with 17 bases between them. CDR3 length equals 15 residues. CDR3 protein: CASSHLRQGVDEQYF. The CDR3, as DNA: TGTGCCAGCAGCCATCTCAGGCAGGGAGTCGACGAGCAGTACTTC.

This clonotype occurred many times. The chain uses TRBV10-3 and TRBJ1-3; D gene unclear. Trimming took off 10 bases at V and 0 bases at J, with 7 bases between the two ends. This CDR3 is 12 amino acids long. The germline CDR1 and CDR2 sequences are ENHRY and SYGVKD. CDR3 protein: CATRASGNTIYF. In DNA form, the CDR3 reads TGTGCCACCCGGGCCTCTGGAAACACCATATATTTT.

This clonotype was recorded many times. CDR3 loop: CSVSGLPSTDTQYF. The CDR3 DNA reads as TGCAGCGTATCCGGACTCCCTAGCACAGATACGCAGTATTTT. The chain is built from TRBV29-1 and TRBJ2-3; D perhaps matches TRBD2 (5 bases). The CDR3 spans 14 residues. Germline CDR1 SQVTM, CDR2 ANQGSEA. Trimming removed 6 bases at V and 0 bases at J, with 13 bases between.

This clonotype has at least ten counts. The chain carries TRBV20-1 and TRBJ1-2; D is perhaps TRBD1 (5 bases). Trimming removed 0 bases at V and 3 bases at J, with 8 bases between. The CDR3 has 13 amino acids. The germline CDR1 and CDR2 sequences are DFQATT and SNEGSKA (reference sequence). CDR3 in amino acids: CSARDMTDYGYTF. CDR3 nucleotides: TGCAGTGCTAGAGATATGACAGACTATGGCTACACCTTC.

This clonotype was counted at least ten times. The gene calls are TRBV29-1 and TRBJ2-6; TRBD2 is a possible D gene (5 bases). Germline-derived CDR1 and CDR2 are SQVTM and ANQGSEA. The ends were cut back, 0 bases at V and 0 bases at J, with 6 bases in the middle. CDR3 length: 15 residues. The CDR3, as DNA: TGCAGCGTTGAAGAGGGAGTCTCTGGGGCCAACGTCCTGACTTTC. It codes for CSVEEGVSGANVLTF.

This clonotype was seen repeatedly, ten times or more. CDR3: CASSHLQPNSPLHF. In nucleotides, the CDR3 is TGTGCCAGCAGCCACCTTCAACCTAATTCACCCCTCCACTTT. V is TRBV14 and J is TRBJ1-6, with D hard to call. The CDR3 is made up of 14 amino acids. V lost 3 bases and J lost 6, with 9 bases in between. Germline values: CDR1 SGHDN, CDR2 FVKESK.

CDR3 nucleotides: TGCTGCGCTAGCGGACAGACGTCAAGCTCTGGGGCCAACGTCCTGACTTTC. Residues: CCASGQTSSSGANVLTF. This chain joins TRBV20-1 and TRBJ2-6, with D maybe TRBD2 (7 bases). The length of the CDR3 is 17 residues. The germline V gene encodes CDR1 DFQATT and CDR2 SNEGSKA (reference sequence).

V is TRBV12-3 or TRBV12-4 and J is TRBJ1-5; a possible D gene is TRBD1 (6 bases). The CDR3 sequence is 14 residues long. Trimming cost V 6 bases and J 0 bases, with 9 bases left between them. In DNA, the CDR3 is TGTGCCAGCAGAGTCAGGGGTAGCAATCAGCCCCAGCATTTT. Amino acid sequence: CASRVRGSNQPQHF.

The gene calls are TRBV29-1 and TRBJ2-2; D is uncertain. This CDR3 comprises 13 residues. The V and J ends lost 4 bases and 2 bases respectively, with 8 bases between them. Germline V lookup: CDR1 SQVTM, CDR2 ANQGSEA. The CDR3 DNA sequence: TGCAGCGTTGTCAGACCTAACACCGGGGAGCTGTTTTTT. This gives the protein CSVVRPNTGELFF.

This clonotype was detected many times. This chain connects TRBV11-2 to TRBJ1-6; 7 nucleotides line up with TRBD1. This CDR3 region has 14 residues. Unmatched junction bases numbered 3, after V lost 7 bases and J lost 3 bases. CDR1 SGHAT and CDR2 FQNNGV come from the germline V gene. CDR3 amino acids: CASTRDSYNSPLHF. The CDR3 coding sequence is TGTGCCAGCACCCGGGACAGCTATAATTCACCCCTCCACTTT. Filled out from reference TRBV11-2 and TRBJ1-6, the complete variable domain reads EAGVAQSPRYKIIEKRQSVAFWCNPISGHATLYWYQQILGQGPKLLIQFQNNGVVDDSQLPKDRFSAERLKGVDSTLKIQPAKLEDSAVYLCASTRDSYNSPLHFGNGTRLTVT.

This clonotype was seen at least ten times. This chain joins TRBV20-1 and TRBJ1-1; D uncertain. The CDR3 has 11 residues. Germline V gene data show CDR1 as DFQATT and CDR2 as SNEGSKA (reference sequence). The V end lost 0 bases, the J end lost 7 bases, and 6 bases lay between the germline ends. In DNA, the CDR3 is TGCAGTGCTAGAGAAGGACGTGAAGCTTTCTTT. It is translated as CSAREGREAFF.